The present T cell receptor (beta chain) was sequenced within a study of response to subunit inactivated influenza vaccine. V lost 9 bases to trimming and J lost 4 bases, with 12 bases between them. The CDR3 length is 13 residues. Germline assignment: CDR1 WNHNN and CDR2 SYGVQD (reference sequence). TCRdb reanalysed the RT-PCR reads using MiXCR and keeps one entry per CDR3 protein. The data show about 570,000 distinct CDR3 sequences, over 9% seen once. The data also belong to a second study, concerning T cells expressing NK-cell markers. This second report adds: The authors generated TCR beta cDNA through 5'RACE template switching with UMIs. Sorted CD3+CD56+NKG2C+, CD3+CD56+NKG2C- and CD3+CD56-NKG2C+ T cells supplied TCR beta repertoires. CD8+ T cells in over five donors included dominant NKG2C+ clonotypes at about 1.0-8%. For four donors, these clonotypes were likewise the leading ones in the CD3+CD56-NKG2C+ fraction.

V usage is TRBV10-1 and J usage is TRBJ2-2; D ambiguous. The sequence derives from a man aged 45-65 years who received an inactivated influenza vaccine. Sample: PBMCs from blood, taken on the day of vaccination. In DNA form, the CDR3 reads TGCGCCAGTTCTTTAAGTCTCACCGGGGAGCTGTTTTTT. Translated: CASSLSLTGELFF.